This TCR beta chain is drawn from a study of T cells in Graves' hyperthyroidism and ophthalmopathy. Findings of the study overall: The model's output predicted ophthalmopathy at a median of around 7 months prior to onset. A model built on 13 V-J features separated ophthalmopathy from stable hyperthyroidism.

This CDR3 has 16 amino acids. V gave up 6 bases and J gave up 3 bases; unmatched junction bases: 11. Germline assignment: CDR1 ENHRY and CDR2 SYGVKD. Details on this clonotype: Its antigen is still unknown.

It was RNA transcripts that yielded the amplified TCR beta CDR3 regions. In the first-round RT-PCR of the TCR CDR3, the HTBI primer set was used. Each CDR3 protein gets one entry after TCRdb re-called the multiplex PCR reads with MiXCR. The sample has 500,000 or so distinct CDR3 sequences; more than 15% are singletons. The study based diagnoses on clinical symptoms, serum thyroxine and TRAb, thyroid ultrasound and orbital computed tomography. Sample: blood. The receptor comes from a woman between 18 and 29 years old with Graves' ophthalmopathy. The chain has TRBV10-3 and TRBJ1-3; TRBD1 agrees at 7 bases. CDR3 nucleotide sequence: TGTGCCATCAGGGGGGACAGCGGGATCGATGGAAACACCATATATTTT. It encodes CAIRGDSGIDGNTIYF.